This T cell receptor beta chain was obtained from a study of T-cell reconstitution after alpha-beta-depleted transplantation in children. The study's findings and limits: A year had passed since transplant, and T-cell counts and diversity by then came mostly from newly produced T cells.

TCRbeta library construction was performed incorporating unique molecular identifiers. TCRdb called the PCR reads again in MiXCR, with one record for every CDR3 protein. The sample holds hundreds of thousands of distinct CDR3 sequences; about an eighth are singletons and the top ten take roughly 2.3%. The CDR3 is made up of 17 amino acids. V trimming: 3 bases; J trimming: 0 bases; junction bases outside the gene matches: 8. The V gene's germline CDR1 is SGDLS and CDR2 YYNGEE. Notes on this clonotype: As yet, its antigen is unknown.

This chain uses TRBV9 with TRBJ2-3; 9 bases align to TRBD2. The sequence derives from a male patient younger than 18 who had a stem cell transplant for acute myeloid leukemia, so the T cells may come from the graft donor. Sequencing used PBMCs, mostly from graft donor cells, obtained 360 days after TCRalphabeta/CD19-depleted stem cell transplant. CDR3 sequence: CASSAEGTSLSTDTQYF. The CDR3 DNA sequence: TGTGCCAGCAGCGCCGAAGGGACTAGCCTAAGCACAGATACGCAGTATTTT.